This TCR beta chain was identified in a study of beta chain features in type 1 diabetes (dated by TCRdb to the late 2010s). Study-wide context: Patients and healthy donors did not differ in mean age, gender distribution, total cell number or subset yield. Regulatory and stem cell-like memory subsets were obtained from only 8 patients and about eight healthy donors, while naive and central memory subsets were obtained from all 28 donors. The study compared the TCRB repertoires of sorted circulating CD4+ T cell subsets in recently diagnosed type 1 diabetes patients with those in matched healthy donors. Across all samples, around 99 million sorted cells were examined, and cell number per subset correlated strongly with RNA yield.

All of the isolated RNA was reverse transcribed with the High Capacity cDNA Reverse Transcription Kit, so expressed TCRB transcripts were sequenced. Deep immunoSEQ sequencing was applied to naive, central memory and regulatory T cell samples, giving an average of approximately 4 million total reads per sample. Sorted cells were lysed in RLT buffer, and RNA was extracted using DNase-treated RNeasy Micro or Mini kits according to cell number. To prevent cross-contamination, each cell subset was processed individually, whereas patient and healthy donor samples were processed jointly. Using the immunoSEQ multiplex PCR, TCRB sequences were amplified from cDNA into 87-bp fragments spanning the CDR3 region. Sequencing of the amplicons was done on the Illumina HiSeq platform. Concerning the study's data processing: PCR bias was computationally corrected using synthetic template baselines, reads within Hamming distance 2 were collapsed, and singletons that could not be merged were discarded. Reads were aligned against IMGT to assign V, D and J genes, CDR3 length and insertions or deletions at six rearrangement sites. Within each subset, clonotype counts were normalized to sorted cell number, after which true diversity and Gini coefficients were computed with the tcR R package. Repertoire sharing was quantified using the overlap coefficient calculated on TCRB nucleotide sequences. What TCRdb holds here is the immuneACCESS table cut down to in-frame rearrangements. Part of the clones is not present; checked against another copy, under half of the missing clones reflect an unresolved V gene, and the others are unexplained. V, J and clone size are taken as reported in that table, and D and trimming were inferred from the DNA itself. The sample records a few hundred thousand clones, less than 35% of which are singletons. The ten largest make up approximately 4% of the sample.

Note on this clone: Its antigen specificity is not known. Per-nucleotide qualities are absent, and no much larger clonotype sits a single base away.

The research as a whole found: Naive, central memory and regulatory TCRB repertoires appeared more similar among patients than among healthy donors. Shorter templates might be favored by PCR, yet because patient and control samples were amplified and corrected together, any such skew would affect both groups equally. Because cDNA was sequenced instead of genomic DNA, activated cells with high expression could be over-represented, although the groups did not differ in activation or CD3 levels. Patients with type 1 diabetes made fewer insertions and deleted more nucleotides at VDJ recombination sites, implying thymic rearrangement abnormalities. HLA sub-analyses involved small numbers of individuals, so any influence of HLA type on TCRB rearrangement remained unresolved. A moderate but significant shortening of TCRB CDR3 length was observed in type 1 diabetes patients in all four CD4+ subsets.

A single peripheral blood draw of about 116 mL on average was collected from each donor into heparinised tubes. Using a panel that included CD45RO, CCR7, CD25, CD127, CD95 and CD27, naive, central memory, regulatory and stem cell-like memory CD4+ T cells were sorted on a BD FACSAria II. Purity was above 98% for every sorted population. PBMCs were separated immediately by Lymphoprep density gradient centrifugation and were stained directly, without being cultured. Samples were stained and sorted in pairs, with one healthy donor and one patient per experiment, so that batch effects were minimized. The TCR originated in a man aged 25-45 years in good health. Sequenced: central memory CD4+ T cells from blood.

The CDR3 reads as follows: CSVERPGGNLDEQFF. The DNA reads as follows: TGCAGCGTTGAACGTCCGGGAGGGAACCTGGATGAGCAGTTCTTC. The sequence joins TRBV29-1 to TRBJ2-1, with 8 central nucleotides matching TRBD2. Trimming accounts for 2 bases at V and 8 bases at J, while the number of junction bases matched to no gene is 11. The germline V gene provides CDR1 SQVTM and CDR2 ANQGSEA. The CDR3 covers 15 residues, taking in both the cysteine and the phenylalanine. Kept here is only the CDR3 DNA, which spans 45 bases and is read in frame from base 1.